These T cell receptor beta chains were read from a single sample in a study of blood T cell repertoires in COVID-19. The protocol was immunoSEQ multiplex PCR, while the TCRdb copy is restricted to in-frame clones and leaves out a portion. This sample yields about 150,000 clones, of which roughly three quarters are seen a single time; around 6% belongs to the top ten. Sequencing used PBMCs or T cells enriched from blood (not recorded which). All receptors come from a woman between 50 and 59 years old who had recovered from COVID-19. Each CDR3 is given with its conserved first and last residue. Each record gives: J gene, clone size, D gene, V gene, CDR3 DNA, CDR3 protein. D genes are given only for firm matches. Only some rows state a clone size, as once, few, many or a class for expanded clones.

>TRBJ2-3|.|TRBD1|TRBV7-7
TGTGCCAGCAGCTCGACCGGGACAGAAGCAGATACGCAGTATTTT
CASSSTGTEADTQYF
>TRBJ1-2|few|TRBD1|TRBV6-5
TGTGCCAGCAGCTCCAGACAGGGCTCCTATGGCTACACCTTC
CASSSRQGSYGYTF
>TRBJ1-5|.|.|TRBV6-5
TGTGCCAGCAACCAGGGTTTTAAGAATCAGCCCCAGCATTTT
CASNQGFKNQPQHF
>TRBJ2-5|.|TRBD2|TRBV7-9
TGTGCCAGCAGCCGAGACCGCGGGGGGGTTGAGACCCAGTACTTC
CASSRDRGGVETQYF
>TRBJ1-3|.|.|TRBV19
TGTGCCAGTAGTATCGTACAACAAAACACCATATATTTT
CASSIVQQNTIYF
>TRBJ1-5|.|TRBD1|TRBV24-1
TGTGCCACCAGTGAGAGAGGGACAGGGATTCAGCCCCAGCATTTT
CATSERGTGIQPQHF
>TRBJ1-1|.|TRBD1|TRBV27
TGTGCCAGCAGGGGCGAACAGGGGTTCGGCACTGAAGCTTTCTTT
CASRGEQGFGTEAFF
>TRBJ2-5|.|TRBD2|TRBV20-1
TGCAGTGCCGGGGGGAAGACCCAGTACTTC
CSAGGKTQYF
>TRBJ1-5|.|.|TRBV5-5
TGTGCCAGCAGCCCCCGGGGATCCCGTCAGCCCCAGCATTTT
CASSPRGSRQPQHF
>TRBJ1-2|once|.|TRBV5-1
TGCGCCAGCAGCTCTCAGACAGGAGAAGGGGGCTACACCTTC
CASSSQTGEGGYTF